Each of the 26 T cell receptor beta chains below was sequenced from the same sample in a study of T cells in Graves' hyperthyroidism and ophthalmopathy. RNA transcripts yielded amplified TCR beta CDR3 regions. TCR CDR3 underwent first-round RT-PCR with the HTBI primer set. From the multiplex PCR reads, TCRdb called clonotypes with MiXCR, one entry per CDR3 protein. Of 600,000 to 650,000 distinct CDR3 sequences listed, more than 20% are singletons. What was sequenced was blood. These receptors originate from a man aged 30 to 39 with Graves' ophthalmopathy.

The J gene is TRBJ1-4, the V gene TRBV6-5; maybe TRBD1 (5 bases). The V gene's germline CDR1 is MNHEY and CDR2 SVGAGI. This CDR3 comprises 16 residues. V shed 5 bases and J shed 4 bases, with 17 bases lying between them. The CDR3 DNA reads TGTGCCAGCAGTCACTTCGGGGGGAGCCTTAATGAAAAACTGTTTTTT. Residues: CASSHFGGSLNEKLFF.

The chain couples TRBV27 to TRBJ2-5; D is possibly TRBD2 (5 bases). Trimming shortened V by 3 bases and J by 4 bases, and 15 bases separated the two germline ends. Germline V gene lookup returns CDR1 MNHEY and CDR2 SMNVEV (reference sequence). The CDR3 spans 15 residues. In DNA form, the CDR3 reads TGTGCCAGCAGTTTGGGTTGGCGACGGGGAGAGACCCAGTACTTC. Its protein product is CASSLGWRRGETQYF.

This clonotype came up a few times. This chain links TRBV5-4 with TRBJ2-5; no firm D call. Germline CDR1 SGHNT, CDR2 YYREEE (reference sequence). Trimming removed 4 bases at V and 1 base at J, with 11 bases between. The CDR3 has 14 amino acids. For the CDR3, the DNA is TGTGCCAGCAGCGGGCGCGGAACCCAAGAGACCCAGTACTTC. Its protein product is CASSGRGTQETQYF.

A few counts support this clonotype. The rearrangement links TRBV4-2 to TRBJ2-1; D is unresolved. The CDR3 covers 13 residues. The ends were cut back, 4 bases at V and 8 bases at J, with 12 bases in the middle. CDR1 is LGHNA, CDR2 YNFKEQ, per germline. The DNA for the CDR3 is TGTGCCAGCAGCCCTTTGCGGAGAGATGAGCAGTTCTTC. It specifies CASSPLRRDEQFF.

This clonotype was seen ten or more times. The chain is built from TRBV28 and TRBJ1-1, with 8 bases identical to TRBD1. From germline, CDR1 is MDHEN and CDR2 SYDVKM. V lost 10 bases, J lost 3 bases, and 19 bases stayed unmatched. The CDR3 sequence is 17 residues long. This CDR3 is CATQPTGTGRVDTEAFF. The CDR3 nucleotides read TGTGCCACCCAACCGACCGGGACAGGCCGGGTAGACACTGAAGCTTTCTTT. Variable domain in full (rest from reference TRBV28 and TRBJ1-1): DVKVTQSSRYLVKRTGEKVFLECVQDMDHENMFWYRQDPGLGLRLIYFSYDVKMKEKGDIPEGYSVSREKKERFSLILESASTNQTSMYLCATQPTGTGRVDTEAFFGQGTRLTVV.

This clonotype was seen at least ten times. This sequence joins TRBV30 and TRBJ1-6; TRBD1 matches at 8 bases. The ends lost 0 bases at V and 6 bases at J; junction bases unmatched: 4. Germline CDR1 is GTSNPN and CDR2 is SVGIG (reference sequence). The CDR3 is made up of 15 amino acids. CDR3 sequence reads: CAWSVDDRGNSPLHF. The DNA for the CDR3 is TGTGCCTGGAGTGTAGACGACAGGGGTAATTCACCCCTCCACTTT.

This clonotype was detected many times. The chain recombines TRBV12-3 or TRBV12-4 with TRBJ1-4; D gene uncertain. Trimming took off 8 bases at V and 5 bases at J, with 12 bases between the two ends. The CDR3 is 13 residues long. The CDR3, as DNA: TGTGCCAGCGGGCCACGGCGGAATGAAAAACTGTTTTTT. This gives the protein CASGPRRNEKLFF.

This clonotype came up many times. The chain carries TRBV11-2 and TRBJ1-4; D is undetermined. The CDR3 covers 15 residues. The germline gives CDR1 SGHAT, CDR2 FQNNGV. Trimming took off 5 bases at V and 4 bases at J, with 14 bases between the two ends. For the CDR3, the DNA is TGTGCCAGCAGCGATCGGACGGACGATAATGAAAAACTGTTTTTT. As protein: CASSDRTDDNEKLFF.

V and J are TRBV6-1 and TRBJ2-3; 7 nucleotides match TRBD2. The V gene's germline CDR1 is MNHNS and CDR2 SASEGT. After removal of 6 bases from V and 1 base from J, the junction contained 7 bases not matched to a gene. The CDR3 is made up of 15 amino acids. The CDR3 DNA sequence: TGTGCCAGCAGGTCAAGCGGGGTGGGCACAGATACGCAGTATTTT. Translation: CASRSSGVGTDTQYF.

This clonotype was recorded many times. The V gene is TRBV11-2, the J gene TRBJ1-6; D remains ambiguous. The V end was cut by 4 bases, the J end by 7 bases, with 14 bases between. Germline values: CDR1 SGHAT, CDR2 FQNNGV. The CDR3 runs 15 residues. The CDR3 is CASSSDRLQNSPLHF. The CDR3 DNA sequence: TGTGCCAGCAGCTCGGACCGACTTCAGAATTCACCCCTCCACTTT.

This clonotype was recorded a few times. This rearrangement joins TRBV2 to TRBJ2-5; 7 nucleotides agree with TRBD2. CDR1 and CDR2 from the germline V gene are SNHLY and FYNNEI. J lost 0 bases, V lost 4 bases, and 17 bases had no gene match. This CDR3 has 19 residues. The CDR3 spells CASSVRAGPMAGDQETQYF. Written as DNA, the CDR3 is TGTGCCAGCAGTGTAAGGGCAGGGCCTATGGCGGGAGACCAAGAGACCCAGTACTTC.

This clonotype appeared many times. The chain carries TRBV6-1 and TRBJ2-7; D unclear. V lost 6 bases, J lost 3 bases, and 6 bases lay in between. CDR3 length: 11 residues. Germline assignment: CDR1 MNHNS and CDR2 SASEGT. DNA for the CDR3: TGTGCCAGCAGGAGACACTACGAGCAGTACTTC. Translating it yields CASRRHYEQYF.

This clonotype occurred a few times. The rearrangement links TRBV6-1 to TRBJ2-3, with 7 bases lining up with TRBD2. The CDR3 has 17 residues. In germline, CDR1 is MNHNS, CDR2 SASEGT. V gave up 5 bases and J gave up 0 bases; unmatched junction bases: 11. CDR3 sequence (DNA): TGTGCCAGCAGTTCCACCCCTAGCGGCCCTAGCACAGATACGCAGTATTTT. It encodes CASSSTPSGPSTDTQYF.

The rearrangement uses TRBV30 and TRBJ2-7; 8 nucleotides agree with TRBD2. V lost 1 base, J lost 3 bases, and 5 bases stayed unmatched. The CDR3 is 14 amino acids. Germline values: CDR1 GTSNPN, CDR2 SVGIG (reference sequence). The CDR3 region has the DNA TGTGCCTGGAGTGGTTTAGCGGGACTCTACGAGCAGTACTTC. The encoded protein is CAWSGLAGLYEQYF.

This chain links TRBV20-1 with TRBJ2-7, with TRBD2 identical over 10 bases. The CDR3 spans 15 residues. The junction had 5 bases not matched to a gene; V was cut back by 1 base and J by 2 bases. In germline, CDR1 is DFQATT, CDR2 SNEGSKA (reference sequence). The CDR3 is CSARARLAGTYEQYF. DNA for the CDR3: TGCAGTGCTAGAGCGAGACTAGCGGGTACCTACGAGCAGTACTTC.

The rearrangement joins TRBV19 to TRBJ1-5, with D unclear. V was trimmed by 0 bases and J by 12 bases, leaving 9 bases between them. Germline loops: CDR1 LNHDA, CDR2 SQIVND (reference sequence). This CDR3 contains 12 residues. The CDR3 bases are TGTGCCAGTAGTATAGATTTGGGGATCCAGCATTTT. It encodes CASSIDLGIQHF. Full variable domain (missing parts from reference TRBV19 and TRBJ1-5): DGGITQSPKYLFRKEGQNVTLSCEQNLNHDAMYWYRQDPGQGLRLIYYSQIVNDFQKGDIAEGYSVSREKKESFPLTVTSAQKNPTAFYLCASSIDLGIQHFGDGTRLSIL.

This clonotype has a count of ten or more. This chain uses TRBV7-9 with TRBJ2-2; no definite D call. The V and J ends lost 7 bases and 6 bases respectively, with 3 bases between them. Germline V gives CDR1 SEHNR, CDR2 FQNEAQ (reference sequence). The CDR3 totals 10 residues. CDR3 in DNA: TGTGCCAGCAAGGCCGGGGAGCTGTTTTTT. It translates to CASKAGELFF.

Ten or more counts support this clonotype. The CDR3, as DNA: TGTGCCAGCAGCTTACTTGGGACCACTTACAATGAGCAGTTCTTC. This gives the protein CASSLLGTTYNEQFF. V gene TRBV7-2 combines with J gene TRBJ2-1; tentatively, D is TRBD1 or TRBD2 (5 bases each). This CDR3 region has 15 residues. Per germline, CDR1 SGHTA and CDR2 FQGNSA. The V end lost 2 bases, the J end lost 4 bases, and 12 bases lay between the germline ends. The variable domain in full, completed from reference TRBV7-2 and TRBJ2-1, reads GAGVSQSPSNKVTEKGKDVELRCDPISGHTALYWYRQSLGQGLEFLIYFQGNSAPDKSGLPSDRFSAERTGGSVSTLTIQRTQQEDSAVYLCASSLLGTTYNEQFFGPGTRLTVL.

This clonotype was picked up a small number of times. The V gene is TRBV10-3, the J gene TRBJ2-3, with 10 bases matching TRBD1. V dropped 6 bases and J dropped 0; count of bases not matched to a gene: 6. Germline V gene sequence: CDR1 ENHRY, CDR2 SYGVKD. This CDR3 spans 16 amino acids. CDR3 in DNA: TGTGCCATCAGCCTGGACAGGGGGTCAAGCACAGATACGCAGTATTTT. It codes for CAISLDRGSSTDTQYF.

V usage is TRBV5-8 and J usage is TRBJ1-4, with no clear D. V lost 4 bases to trimming and J lost 7 bases, with 17 bases between them. The germline gives CDR1 SGHTS, CDR2 YDEGEE. CDR3 length: 15 amino acids. This CDR3 reads CASSRYGGKAEKLFF. CDR3 DNA: TGTGCCAGCAGCCGCTACGGAGGGAAGGCTGAAAAACTGTTTTTT.

There are many counts of this clonotype. V usage is TRBV13 and J usage is TRBJ1-6, with 8 bases identical to TRBD1. CDR1 and CDR2 from the germline V gene are PRHDT and FYEKMQ (reference sequence). The CDR3 has 14 amino acids. After removal of 5 bases from V and 10 bases from J, the junction contained 7 bases not matched to a gene. CDR3 DNA: TGTGCCAGCAGCGCCCGGACAGGGTGGTCACCCCTCCACTTT. This codes for CASSARTGWSPLHF.

Ten or more counts support this clonotype. The CDR3 sequence is CASSEILRYEQYF. CDR3 sequence (DNA): TGTGCCAGCAGTGAAATCTTGAGGTACGAGCAGTACTTC. The chain combines TRBV2 with TRBJ2-7; no definite D call. CDR3 length: 13 amino acids. Germline V gene sequence: CDR1 SNHLY, CDR2 FYNNEI. V lost 2 bases and J lost 4, with 9 bases in between.

This clonotype was seen only a few times. The chain links TRBV20-1 to TRBJ2-7, with D possibly matching TRBD2 (6 bases). The CDR3 runs to 12 residues. V was clipped by 7 bases and J by 6 bases, with 16 bases between them. Germline V gene lookup returns CDR1 DFQATT and CDR2 SNEGSKA (reference sequence). The CDR3 DNA follows: TGCAGTGTCTCGGGTTGGGGAGGCGAGCAGTACTTC. Protein product: CSVSGWGGEQYF.

The J gene is TRBJ2-7, the V gene TRBV19; 7 bases are a match to TRBD2. The V gene's germline CDR1 is LNHDA and CDR2 SQIVND (reference sequence). The CDR3 length is 16 residues. The V gene end was trimmed by 0 bases and the J gene end by 3 bases; junction bases not matched to a gene: 8. The CDR3 sequence is CASSIDGTTGYYEQYF. As DNA, the CDR3 is TGTGCCAGTAGTATAGACGGGACTACCGGGTACTACGAGCAGTACTTC.

This clonotype has just a few counts. The rearrangement uses TRBV6-6 and TRBJ1-2; no reliable D call. V lost 0 bases and J 8 bases, leaving 19 bases between the germline ends. Germline V CDR1 and CDR2: MNHNY, SVGAGI (reference sequence). The length of the CDR3 is 16 residues. The CDR3 loop reads CASSYSLPGAGAGYTF. The CDR3 DNA follows: TGTGCCAGCAGTTACTCCCTCCCGGGTGCGGGTGCAGGCTACACCTTC.

The chain recombines TRBV6-1 with TRBJ1-3; D not certain. Per the germline V gene, CDR1 is MNHNS and CDR2 is SASEGT. V lost 3 bases and J lost 0, with 6 bases in between. This CDR3 is built from 14 residues. This CDR3 is CASSDLGSGNTIYF. The CDR3 region has the DNA TGTGCCAGCAGTGACTTGGGCTCTGGAAACACCATATATTTT.